The 8 T cell receptor beta chains reported below all come from one sample, sequenced in a study of human T cells and chemical hapten exposure. TCRdb analysed the RACE reads with MiXCR anew, one entry per CDR3 protein. The repertoire holds some 77,000 distinct CDR3 sequences, with around 10% as singletons. The time point was: patch test 1, 2 weeks after DPC sensitization. Treatment denoted: therapeutic diphenylcyclopropenone sensitization with weekly scalp DPC. The specimen comprised whole blood, sampled in connection with sensitization to the hapten diphenylcyclopropenone (DPC). These receptors were taken from a woman aged 50 to 60 with alopecia areata. Some clones in this sample may be carry-over from other donors' samples.

The chain uses TRBV2 and TRBJ2-2; D unresolved. CDR1 and CDR2 (germline): SNHLY, FYNNEI. The ends were cut back, 7 bases at V and 9 bases at J, with 15 bases in the middle. The CDR3 is 13 amino acids. CDR3 sequence: CASTSEVRRELFF. The CDR3 bases are TGTGCCAGCACCTCCGAGGTCCGGCGGGAGCTGTTTTTT.

This clonotype came up many times. This chain uses TRBV6-4 with TRBJ1-1; D is unresolved. Trimming removed 5 bases from V and 2 bases from J, with 9 bases in between. The CDR3 sequence is 13 residues long. Looked up from germline, CDR1 is MRHNA and CDR2 is SNTAGT. CDR3 nucleotides: TGTGCCAGCAGTCTAGTCCACAACACTGAAGCTTTCTTT. Its protein is CASSLVHNTEAFF.

This clonotype occurred many times. The chain joins TRBV5-5 to TRBJ2-3, with TRBD2 matching 8 bases. V shed 2 bases and J 0 bases; nucleotides not matched to a gene: 5. This CDR3 is built from 16 residues. Germline V gene data show CDR1 as SGHKS and CDR2 as YYEKEE (reference sequence). CDR3 region: CASSFGLADSTDTQYF. DNA of the CDR3: TGTGCCAGCAGCTTCGGACTAGCAGATAGCACAGATACGCAGTATTTT.

This sequence joins TRBV4-3 and TRBJ1-6; D possibly corresponds to TRBD1 (5 bases). The V end was cut by 0 bases, the J end by 8 bases, with 11 bases between. The CDR3 spans 15 residues. CDR1 and CDR2 (germline): LGHNA, YSLEER. CDR3 DNA: TGCGCCAGCAGCCAAGATGGGCAGGGACATTCACCCCTCCACTTT. Translating it yields CASSQDGQGHSPLHF.

This clonotype appeared a few times. The V and J genes are TRBV6-4 and TRBJ2-1, with 13 bases matching TRBD2. Per the germline V gene, CDR1 is MRHNA and CDR2 is SNTAGT. CDR3 size: 15 residues. The V gene end was trimmed by 5 bases and the J gene end by 7 bases; junction bases not matched to a gene: 5. CDR3 residues: CASSPTSGRSNEQFF. The CDR3 DNA is TGTGCCAGCAGTCCGACTAGCGGGAGGAGTAATGAGCAGTTCTTC.

This chain connects TRBV11-2 to TRBJ2-5, with D unresolved. Germline V gene data show CDR1 as SGHAT and CDR2 as FQNNGV. This CDR3 has 15 amino acids. Trimming cost V 5 bases and J 2 bases, with 15 bases left between them. CDR3 sequence: CASSPGNSDQETQYF. DNA for the CDR3: TGTGCCAGCAGCCCCGGCAACAGCGATCAAGAGACCCAGTACTTC.

The gene calls are TRBV7-6 and TRBJ1-1; TRBD1 might be the D (6 bases). CDR1 is SGHVS, CDR2 FNYEAQ, per germline. V was pared by 4 bases and J by 0 bases, with 12 bases between. This CDR3 has 15 amino acids. The CDR3 loop is CASSSGQGLNTEAFF. The CDR3 DNA reads TGTGCCAGCAGCTCAGGTCAGGGGCTGAACACTGAAGCTTTCTTT.

This clonotype appeared many times. This chain uses TRBV20-1 with TRBJ1-3; D gene unclear. The CDR3 sequence is 15 residues long. CDR1 and CDR2 from the germline V gene are DFQATT and SNEGSKA (reference sequence). Trimming removed 1 base at V and 4 bases at J, with 14 bases between. The CDR3 loop is CSARGRTTAGNTIYF. The CDR3 DNA sequence: TGCAGTGCTAGAGGCCGGACGACGGCGGGAAACACCATATATTTT.